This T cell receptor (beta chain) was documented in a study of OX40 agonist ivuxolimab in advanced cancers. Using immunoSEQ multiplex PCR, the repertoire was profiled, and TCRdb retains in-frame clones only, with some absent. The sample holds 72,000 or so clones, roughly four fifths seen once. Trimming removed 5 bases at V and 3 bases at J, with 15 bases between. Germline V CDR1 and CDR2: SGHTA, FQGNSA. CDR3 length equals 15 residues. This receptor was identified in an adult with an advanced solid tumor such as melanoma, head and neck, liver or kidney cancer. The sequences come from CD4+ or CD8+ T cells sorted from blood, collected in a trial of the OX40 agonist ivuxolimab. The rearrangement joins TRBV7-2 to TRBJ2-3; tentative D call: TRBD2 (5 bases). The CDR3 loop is CASSPEWRYTDTQYF. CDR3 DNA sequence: TGTGCCAGCAGCCCCGAGTGGAGGTATACAGATACGCAGTATTTT.